These 32 T cell receptor beta chains originate from one sample sequenced in a study of blood T cell repertoires in COVID-19. Assay used: immunoSEQ multiplex PCR; TCRdb lists only in-frame clones, some missing. This sample has fewer than 90,000 clones, with about 95% found just once. The sequenced sample consisted of peripheral blood. All receptors derive from a human donor with active COVID-19. The donor label of this sample is uncertain.

V gene TRBV12-1 combines with J gene TRBJ2-5; the table's D call TRBD2 went unverified against the DNA. TRBV12-1 is a pseudogene. This CDR3 has 16 amino acids. CDR3 DNA: TGTGCCAGCAGCTTTGGGACTAGCGGGAGTAACGAGACCCAGTACTTC. It encodes CASSFGTSGSNETQYF.

This clone has a single count. V usage is TRBV19 and J usage is TRBJ2-3; D gene uncertain. Trimming removed 3 bases from V and 1 base from J, with 8 bases in between. This CDR3 has 14 residues. CDR1 is LNHDA, CDR2 SQIVND, per germline (reference sequence). The chain's CDR3 is CASSMGVGTDTQYF. CDR3 bases: TGTGCCAGTAGTATGGGCGTCGGCACAGATACGCAGTATTTT.

The V gene is TRBV11-2, the J gene TRBJ2-2; tentatively, D is TRBD1 (6 bases). The V end lost 7 bases, the J end lost 2 bases, and 14 bases lay between the germline ends. Per the germline V gene, CDR1 is SGHAT and CDR2 is FQNNGV. CDR3 length equals 15 residues. The CDR3 spells CASTKGVGNTGELFF. CDR3 DNA sequence: TGTGCCAGCACTAAGGGGGTTGGTAACACCGGGGAGCTGTTTTTT.

The rearrangement links TRBV5-4 to TRBJ2-3; a weak D match, TRBD1 (5 bases). V was cut by 6 bases and J by 2 bases, with 19 bases left in between. CDR1 is SGHNT and CDR2 is YYREEE in the germline V gene (reference sequence). The CDR3 spans 16 residues. The CDR3 loop reads CASTNFQGRNTDTQYF. The CDR3, as DNA: TGTGCCAGCACCAATTTCCAGGGTAGGAACACAGATACGCAGTATTTT.

The chain is built from TRBV14 and TRBJ2-7; possible D gene TRBD2, 6 bases. Germline V lookup: CDR1 SGHDN, CDR2 FVKESK. The CDR3 has 13 residues. V was clipped by 11 bases and J by 3 bases, with 17 bases between them. The CDR3 nucleotides read TGTGCCTCAGAGCCTAGCGATGGCTACGAGCAGTACTTC. Protein: CASEPSDGYEQYF. The whole variable domain, remainder taken from reference TRBV14 and TRBJ2-7, is EAGVTQFPSHSVIEKGQTVTLRCDPISGHDNLYWYRRVMGKEIKFLLHFVKESKQDESGMPNNRFLAERTGGTYSTLKVQPAELEDSGVYFCASEPSDGYEQYFGPGTRLTVT.

The CDR3 loop reads CASSSRAGTGFTDTQYF. The CDR3 nucleotides read TGTGCCAGCAGCTCCCGAGCCGGGACAGGGTTCACAGATACGCAGTATTTT. The rearrangement joins TRBV11-2 to TRBJ2-3; the match to TRBD1 covers 9 bases. The CDR3 covers 17 residues. The trim removed 4 bases at V and 2 bases at J, leaving 10 bases unmatched. Germline V gene data show CDR1 as SGHAT and CDR2 as FQNNGV.

The chain links TRBV5-1 to TRBJ2-1; TRBD2 might be the D (6 bases). The CDR3 contains 14 residues. Germline CDR1 SGHRS, CDR2 YFSETQ. Trimming removed 4 bases at V and 7 bases at J, with 15 bases between. DNA for the CDR3: TGCGCCAGCAGCGGCCTAAACCGGGGGAATGAGCAGTTCTTC. Protein sequence: CASSGLNRGNEQFF.

V and J are TRBV5-6 and TRBJ2-7; perhaps TRBD1 as D (6 bases). The CDR3 contains 13 residues. Germline V CDR1 and CDR2: SGHDT, YYEEEE. V lost 0 bases to trimming and J lost 3 bases, with 7 bases between them. The CDR3 is CASSLAGVYEQYF. CDR3 DNA sequence: TGTGCCAGCAGCTTGGCAGGGGTCTACGAGCAGTACTTC.

The count of this clone is one. The chain employs TRBV7-9 and TRBJ2-1; 9 bases are shared with TRBD2. From germline, CDR1 is SEHNR and CDR2 FQNEAQ (reference sequence). The J segment lost 9 bases and the V segment lost 4 bases, leaving 7 bases of the junction unmatched. This CDR3 region has 14 residues. CDR3: CASSSLAGASEQFF. The CDR3 DNA reads TGTGCCAGCAGCTCCTTAGCGGGAGCCAGTGAGCAGTTCTTC.

The J gene is TRBJ1-1, the V gene TRBV11-2; no clear D gene. V lost 0 bases and J lost 1, with 6 bases in between. CDR1 and CDR2 from the germline V gene are SGHAT and FQNNGV. This CDR3 is built from 14 residues. CDR3 protein: CASSLDRQNTEAFF. Written as DNA, the CDR3 is TGTGCCAGCAGCTTAGACAGACAGAACACTGAAGCTTTCTTT.

J is TRBJ2-2 and V is TRBV7-9, with unresolved D. V was cut by 3 bases and J by 7 bases, with 9 bases left in between. The length of the CDR3 is 13 residues. Germline assignment: CDR1 SEHNR and CDR2 FQNEAQ (reference sequence). CDR3 in DNA: TGTGCCAGCAGCTTTCCTCAGGTCGGGGAGCTGTTTTTT. This sequence encodes CASSFPQVGELFF. The entire variable domain, with the rest obtained from reference TRBV7-9 and TRBJ2-2, is as follows: DTGVSQNPRHKITKRGQNVTFRCDPISEHNRLYWYRQTLGQGPEFLTYFQNEAQLEKSRLLSDRFSAERPKGSFSTLEIQRTEQGDSAMYLCASSFPQVGELFFGEGSRLTVL.

The chain combines TRBV4-2 with TRBJ1-5, with D possibly TRBD1 on 5 matching bases. Trimming pared 1 base from V and 7 bases from J, leaving 11 bases between. The CDR3 covers 14 residues. Per the germline V gene, CDR1 is LGHNA and CDR2 is YNFKEQ. The chain's CDR3 is CASSQGGGFQPQHF. DNA for the CDR3: TGTGCCAGCAGCCAAGGGGGGGGGTTCCAGCCCCAGCATTTT.

This chain uses TRBV5-1 with TRBJ1-1; TRBD1 agrees at 10 bases. The junction had 8 bases not matched to a gene; V was cut back by 6 bases and J by 3 bases. The CDR3 spans 15 residues. Germline V gives CDR1 SGHRS, CDR2 YFSETQ. The CDR3 loop reads CASTRDRGVDTEAFF. The CDR3 bases are TGCGCCAGCACCAGGGACAGGGGAGTGGACACTGAAGCTTTCTTT.

The J gene is TRBJ1-1, the V gene TRBV19; possible D gene TRBD1, 6 bases. Trimming removed 5 bases from V and 7 bases from J, with 11 bases in between. There are 12 residues in the CDR3. Per germline, CDR1 LNHDA and CDR2 SQIVND (reference sequence). CDR3 sequence (DNA): TGTGCCAGTAGTGCCGGACAGATTGAAGCTTTCTTT. Amino acids: CASSAGQIEAFF.

This clone was found once. V and J are TRBV6-5 and TRBJ1-5; 10 nucleotides match TRBD1. CDR1 is MNHEY, CDR2 SVGAGI, per germline. The CDR3 extends over 15 amino acids. V lost 5 bases, J lost 4 bases, and 5 bases stayed unmatched. The CDR3 reads CASSTGDRGNQPQHF. DNA of the CDR3: TGTGCCAGCAGTACAGGGGACAGGGGAAATCAGCCCCAGCATTTT.

This chain uses TRBV10-1 with TRBJ2-2; 9 positions agree with TRBD1. The V and J ends lost 0 bases and 4 bases, in that order; junction bases with no gene match: 3. Germline loops: CDR1 WNHNN, CDR2 SYGVQD (reference sequence). The CDR3 sequence is 16 residues long. CDR3 sequence reads: CASSESRQGVTGELFF. The DNA for the CDR3 is TGCGCCAGCAGTGAGTCGAGACAGGGGGTCACCGGGGAGCTGTTTTTT.

V and J are TRBV6-6 and TRBJ1-2; 9 positions match TRBD1. This CDR3 spans 15 amino acids. J lost 5 bases, V lost 6 bases, and 10 bases had no gene match. The germline gives CDR1 MNHNY, CDR2 SVGAGI (reference sequence). CDR3 protein: CASRAGQGLSYGYTF. The CDR3 nucleotides are TGTGCCAGCAGGGCGGGACAGGGTTTGAGTTATGGCTACACCTTC.

The rearrangement joins TRBV5-4 to TRBJ2-7; 10 bases line up with TRBD2. From germline, CDR1 is SGHNT and CDR2 YYREEE (reference sequence). CDR3 size: 15 residues. Losses at the gene ends were 0 bases for V and 5 bases for J; bases not matched to a gene: 5. The DNA for the CDR3 is TGTGCCAGCAGCTTGGATTCTAGCGGGAGCGACGAGCAGTACTTC. This encodes CASSLDSSGSDEQYF.

This chain uses TRBV18 with TRBJ2-1; 8 positions agree with TRBD1. The germline CDR1 and CDR2 sequences are KGHSH and LQKENI. CDR3 size: 17 residues. Unmatched junction bases numbered 17, after V lost 4 bases and J lost 9 bases. CDR3 bases: TGTGCCAGCTCACTAATTGGAGGCGGACAGGGAGGCGGTGAGCAGTTCTTC. It encodes CASSLIGGGQGGGEQFF.

V usage is TRBV7-2 and J usage is TRBJ2-6; TRBD1 is a possible D gene (6 bases). Germline V gives CDR1 SGHTA, CDR2 FQGNSA. Trimming removed 5 bases at V and 2 bases at J, with 10 bases between. This CDR3 is built from 15 residues. The CDR3 loop is CASSPWTAGANVLTF. CDR3 DNA: TGTGCCAGCAGCCCCTGGACAGCTGGGGCCAACGTCCTGACTTTC.

The chain uses TRBV7-6 and TRBJ1-4; D is perhaps TRBD1 (6 bases). The CDR3 length is 17 residues. Germline V CDR1 and CDR2: SGHVS, FNYEAQ. V was shortened by 4 bases and J by 0 bases, with 15 bases between the two germline ends. The CDR3, as DNA: TGTGCCAGCAGCTACACCGGAAGACAGGCAACTAATGAAAAACTGTTTTTT. Translated: CASSYTGRQATNEKLFF.

The chain combines TRBV5-4 with TRBJ1-2; D not certain. V was shortened by 4 bases and J by 2 bases, with 12 bases between the two germline ends. CDR1 SGHNT and CDR2 YYREEE come from the germline V gene (reference sequence). This CDR3 spans 14 amino acids. CDR3 in amino acids: CASSPARGNYGYTF. The CDR3 nucleotides are TGTGCCAGCAGCCCAGCGCGAGGGAACTATGGCTACACCTTC.

The rearrangement links TRBV7-8 to TRBJ2-5, with D uncertain. The germline V and J ends were trimmed by 5 bases and 0 bases, with 25 bases remaining between them. This CDR3 contains 19 residues. Germline CDR1 reads SGHVS; CDR2 reads FQNEAQ. The CDR3 sequence: CASSRVVAGFVSYQETQYF. CDR3 in DNA: TGTGCCAGCAGCCGCGTGGTAGCCGGTTTTGTCTCGTACCAAGAGACCCAGTACTTC.

V usage is TRBV11-2 and J usage is TRBJ1-2, with 7 bases that match TRBD1. Germline trimming cut 3 bases from V and 8 bases from J; bases unmatched to any gene: 12. This CDR3 comprises 15 residues. The V gene's germline CDR1 is SGHAT and CDR2 FQNNGV. This chain's CDR3 is CASSFGQERVKGYTF. As DNA, the CDR3 is TGTGCCAGCAGCTTTGGACAGGAGAGGGTTAAGGGCTACACCTTC.

The V gene is TRBV5-1, the J gene TRBJ2-7; D uncertain. The V end lost 0 bases, the J end lost 1 base, and 2 bases lay between the germline ends. Germline lookup yields CDR1 SGHRS and CDR2 YFSETQ. The CDR3 covers 12 residues. The CDR3 here is CASSLASYEQYF. The CDR3 bases are TGCGCCAGCAGCTTGGCTTCCTACGAGCAGTACTTC.

This chain joins TRBV5-1 and TRBJ2-7; tentative D call: TRBD1 (5 bases). V was cut by 2 bases and J by 1 base, with 22 bases left in between. Germline lookup yields CDR1 SGHRS and CDR2 YFSETQ. The CDR3 length is 18 residues. CDR3 sequence: CASSFFLSWGKVSYEQYF. CDR3 DNA: TGCGCCAGCAGCTTTTTCCTTAGTTGGGGCAAGGTATCCTACGAGCAGTACTTC.

CDR3 DNA: TGTGCCAGCTCACCAAATTCGGGACAGAACTATGGCTACACCTTC. This gives the protein CASSPNSGQNYGYTF. This rearrangement joins TRBV18 to TRBJ1-2; 7 bases line up with TRBD1. Germline V CDR1 and CDR2: KGHSH, LQKENI. CDR3 size: 15 residues. Trimming at V came to 2 bases and at J to 2 bases, leaving 5 bases not matched to a gene.

This clone appeared a single time. V gene TRBV23-1 combines with J gene TRBJ1-1; 7 nucleotides line up with TRBD1. TRBV23-1 is an ORF, and what it does is uncertain. The trim removed 3 bases at V and 8 bases at J, leaving 12 bases unmatched. The CDR3 extends over 15 amino acids. CDR3 sequence: CASSQTDRIFREAFF. The CDR3 DNA reads as TGCGCCAGCAGTCAGACGGACAGGATTTTTCGCGAAGCTTTCTTT.

This chain joins TRBV27 and TRBJ2-3; TRBD2 matches at 10 bases. V gave up 4 bases and J gave up 3 bases; unmatched junction bases: 7. The CDR3 is 16 amino acids. Germline V gene data show CDR1 as MNHEY and CDR2 as SMNVEV (reference sequence). The CDR3 spells CASSSWASGSTDTQYF. CDR3 coding DNA: TGTGCCAGCAGTTCGTGGGCTAGCGGGAGTACAGATACGCAGTATTTT.

The rearrangement joins TRBV5-1 to TRBJ1-1; a possible D gene is TRBD1 (5 bases). This CDR3 contains 14 residues. The V gene lost 6 bases and the J gene lost 9 bases, with 21 bases spanning the gap. Looked up from germline, CDR1 is SGHRS and CDR2 is YFSETQ. The chain's CDR3 is CASKNQGQSIKAFF. CDR3 coding DNA: TGCGCCAGCAAAAACCAGGGTCAGAGCATAAAAGCTTTCTTT. Variable domain in full (rest from reference TRBV5-1 and TRBJ1-1): KAGVTQTPRYLIKTRGQQVTLSCSPISGHRSVSWYQQTPGQGLQFLFEYFSETQRNKGNFPGRFSGRQFSNSRSEMNVSTLELGDSALYLCASKNQGQSIKAFFGQGTRLTVV.

This clone was counted a few times. The chain employs TRBV2 and TRBJ1-4, with D perhaps TRBD1 (6 bases). CDR1 is SNHLY, CDR2 FYNNEI, per germline. This CDR3 comprises 15 residues. The V end was cut by 3 bases, the J end by 0 bases, with 8 bases between. The chain's CDR3 is CASSEGQATNEKLFF. The CDR3 bases are TGTGCCAGCAGTGAGGGACAAGCAACTAATGAAAAACTGTTTTTT. The variable domain in full, with the rest retrieved from reference TRBV2 and TRBJ1-4, is EPEVTQTPSHQVTQMGQEVILRCVPISNHLYFYWYRQILGQKVEFLVSFYNNEISEKSEIFDDQFSVERPDGSNFTLKIRSTKLEDSAMYFCASSEGQATNEKLFFGSGTQLSVL.

This chain links TRBV5-5 with TRBJ2-3, with D uncertain. Germline V gene data show CDR1 as SGHKS and CDR2 as YYEKEE (reference sequence). V shed 3 bases and J shed 6 bases, with 17 bases lying between them. This CDR3 has 15 residues. The CDR3 here is CASSSAPVLVDTQYF. CDR3 coding DNA: TGTGCCAGCAGCTCCGCTCCCGTTCTAGTGGATACGCAGTATTTT. Complete variable domain (other parts from reference TRBV5-5 and TRBJ2-3): DAGVTQSPTHLIKTRGQQVTLRCSPISGHKSVSWYQQVLGQGPQFIFQYYEKEERGRGNFPDRFSARQFPNYSSELNVNALLLGDSALYLCASSSAPVLVDTQYFGPGTRLTVL.